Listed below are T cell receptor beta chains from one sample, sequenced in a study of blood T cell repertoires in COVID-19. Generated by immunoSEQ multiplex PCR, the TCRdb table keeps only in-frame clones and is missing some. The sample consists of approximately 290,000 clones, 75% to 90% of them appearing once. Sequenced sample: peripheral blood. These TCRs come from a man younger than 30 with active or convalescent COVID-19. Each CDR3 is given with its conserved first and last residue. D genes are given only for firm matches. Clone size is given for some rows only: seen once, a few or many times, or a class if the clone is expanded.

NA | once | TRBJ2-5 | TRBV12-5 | TGTGCTAGTGCCCGCGGCGGGCAGCAAGAGACCCAGTACTTC | CASARGGQQETQYF
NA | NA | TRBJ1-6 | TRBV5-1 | TGCGCCAGCAGCTTGGCGGCCACAGGGAGCGGAGGACCCCTCCACTTT | CASSLAATGSGGPLHF
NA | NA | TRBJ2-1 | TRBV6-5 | TGTGCCAGCAGTTATTCCCAGGGCCCCCTGGGTGAGCAGTTCTTC | CASSYSQGPLGEQFF
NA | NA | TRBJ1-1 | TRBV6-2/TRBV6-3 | TGTGCCGGCAGCCGTATCGACTTACCCATGAACACTGAAGCTTTCTTT | CAGSRIDLPMNTEAFF
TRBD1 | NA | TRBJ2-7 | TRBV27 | TGTGCCAGCAGTTTACTTAGGGGGACAGAAACTGCCTACGAGCAGTACTTC | CASSLLRGTETAYEQYF
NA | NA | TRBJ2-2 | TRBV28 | TGTGCCAGCAGTTTCCCAGCGAACACCGGGGAGCTGTTTTTT | CASSFPANTGELFF
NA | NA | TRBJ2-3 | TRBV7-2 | TGTGCCAGCAGCTTAAGGCCGCGGGGTAGCACAGATACGCAGTATTTT | CASSLRPRGSTDTQYF
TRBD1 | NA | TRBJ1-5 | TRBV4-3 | TGCGCCAGCAGCCAGGACAGGGGACAGCCCCAGCATTTT | CASSQDRGQPQHF
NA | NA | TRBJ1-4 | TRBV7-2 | TGTGCCAGCAACACAAACAGCTACCAGGGTGAAAAACTGTTTTTT | CASNTNSYQGEKLFF
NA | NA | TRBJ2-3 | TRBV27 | TGTGCCAGCAGTTTAGGGCGGGGCCTCACAGATACGCAGTATTTT | CASSLGRGLTDTQYF
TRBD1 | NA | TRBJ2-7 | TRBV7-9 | TGTGCCAGCAGTCCTATGAAGGGGACAGGGGTGGAAGAGCAGTACTTC | CASSPMKGTGVEEQYF
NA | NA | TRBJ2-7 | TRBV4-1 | TGCGCCAGCAGCCGCTCGGGGGACGCCTCCTACGAGCAGTACTTC | CASSRSGDASYEQYF
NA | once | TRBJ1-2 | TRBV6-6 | TGTGCCAGCCCTCCACGGGACAAAGACTATGGCTACACCTTC | CASPPRDKDYGYTF
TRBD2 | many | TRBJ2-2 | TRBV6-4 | TGTGCCAGCAGTGACGGGGAGGGCGGCGGGGAGCTGTTTTTT | CASSDGEGGGELFF
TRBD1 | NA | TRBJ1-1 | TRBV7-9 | TGTGCCAGCAGCCCAGGGGACAGGGGGCGGGACACTGAAGCTTTCTTT | CASSPGDRGRDTEAFF
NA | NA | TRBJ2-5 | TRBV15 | TGTGCCACCAGCAGAGATGCCGGGAAAGAGACCCAGTACTTC | CATSRDAGKETQYF
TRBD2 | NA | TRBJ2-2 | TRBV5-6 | TGTGCCAGCAGCTTCTCGACTAGCGGGAGTCTAGGCGGGGAGCTGTTTTTT | CASSFSTSGSLGGELFF
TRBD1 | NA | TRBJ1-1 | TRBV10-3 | TGTGCCATCGCGGACAGGGCGTTAGGAGACACTGAAGCTTTCTTT | CAIADRALGDTEAFF
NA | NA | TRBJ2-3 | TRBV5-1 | TGCGCCAGCAGCCCTGGTGGACTAAATACGCAGTATTTT | CASSPGGLNTQYF
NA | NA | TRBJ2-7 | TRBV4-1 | TGCGCCAGCAGCACCCGGGACGGGGGCTACGAGCAGTACTTC | CASSTRDGGYEQYF
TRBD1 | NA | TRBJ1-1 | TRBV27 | TGTGCCAGCAGTTTAAAGGGGGCCGCCCCCGGTGGTGAAGCTTTCTTT | CASSLKGAAPGGEAFF
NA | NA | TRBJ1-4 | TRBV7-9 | TGTGCCAGCAGCTCCCTTGACAGGACCCCTGAAAAACTGTTTTTT | CASSSLDRTPEKLFF
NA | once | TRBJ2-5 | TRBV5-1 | TGCGCCAGCAGCTACCAGGGGCCCCCCTCCCCACTAGAGACCCAGTACTTC | CASSYQGPPSPLETQYF
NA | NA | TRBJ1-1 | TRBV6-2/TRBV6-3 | TGTGCCAGCAGTTTTCTCCCTGCAGGGAACACTGAAGCTTTCTTT | CASSFLPAGNTEAFF
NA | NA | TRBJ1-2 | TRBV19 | TGTGCCAGTAGCGTCCAGTTTTTATTAGGCTACACCTTC | CASSVQFLLGYTF
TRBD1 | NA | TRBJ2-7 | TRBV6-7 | TGTGCCAGCAGTTACAGGGGACAGCGACTAAACAACTACGAGCAGTACTTC | CASSYRGQRLNNYEQYF
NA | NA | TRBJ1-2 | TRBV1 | TGCACCAGCAGCCAAGATGCAGGTCTGTTGGTGCATGGCTACACCTTC | CTSSQDAGLLVHGYTF
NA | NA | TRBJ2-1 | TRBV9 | TGTGCCAGCAGCGTTATGCCCGGGAGAAACTTAGATGAGCAGTTCTTC | CASSVMPGRNLDEQFF
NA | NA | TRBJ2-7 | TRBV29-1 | TGCAGCGCCTTGACAGGCACGGGCGAGCAGTACTTC | CSALTGTGEQYF
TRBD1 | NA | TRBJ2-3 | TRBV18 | TGTGCCAGCTCACGCCGGGACAGGAGCACAGATACGCAGTATTTT | CASSRRDRSTDTQYF
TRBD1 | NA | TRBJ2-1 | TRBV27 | TGTGCCAGCACAGTTCCCCGGACAGGATACAATGAGCAGTTCTTC | CASTVPRTGYNEQFF
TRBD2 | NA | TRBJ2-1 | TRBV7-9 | TGTGCCAGCAGCTCACCGATCGGAGAGGCGGGAGGCCTCTATGAGCAGTTCTTC | CASSSPIGEAGGLYEQFF
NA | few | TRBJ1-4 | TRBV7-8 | TGTGCCAGCAGCCTTAGACAGGCCGCAACTAATGAAAAACTGTTTTTT | CASSLRQAATNEKLFF
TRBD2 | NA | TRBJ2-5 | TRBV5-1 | TGCGCCAGCAGCGCCCGTCTAGCGGGAGGGTTGGGGGAGACCCAGTACTTC | CASSARLAGGLGETQYF
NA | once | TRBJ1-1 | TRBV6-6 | TGTGCCACCTCATTGGACAGAAACACTGAAGCTTTCTTT | CATSLDRNTEAFF
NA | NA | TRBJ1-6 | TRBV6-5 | TGTGCCAGCAGCCCGGGGAACCATAATTCACCCCTCCACTTT | CASSPGNHNSPLHF
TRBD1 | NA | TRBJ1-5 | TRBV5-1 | TGCGCCAGCAGCCTAGGACAGGGACCGAGTCAGCCCCAGCATTTT | CASSLGQGPSQPQHF
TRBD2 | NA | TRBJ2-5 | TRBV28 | TGTGCCAGCATCGGCGGGAGGGCCTTTGAGACCCAGTACTTC | CASIGGRAFETQYF
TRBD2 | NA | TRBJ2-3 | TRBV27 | TGTGCCAGCAGCCCCATCACGACTAGCGGGGCCGGCACAGATACGCAGTATTTT | CASSPITTSGAGTDTQYF
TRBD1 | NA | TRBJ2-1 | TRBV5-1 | TGCGCCAGCAGCAGAGGGGGCGCAAACAATGAGCAGTTCTTC | CASSRGGANNEQFF
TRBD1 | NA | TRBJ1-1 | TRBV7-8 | TGTGCCAGCAGCTCAGGGGACAGGCCCTTCTTGAACACTGAAGCTTTCTTT | CASSSGDRPFLNTEAFF
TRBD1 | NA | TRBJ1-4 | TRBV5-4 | TGTGCCAGCAGCCGGACAGGGGGCGGGGAAAAACTGTTTTTT | CASSRTGGGEKLFF
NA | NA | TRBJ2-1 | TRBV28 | TGTGCCAGCTCCAGAGGCAGGGGTTCAGATGAGCAGTTCTTC | CASSRGRGSDEQFF
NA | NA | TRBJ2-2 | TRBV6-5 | TGTGCCAGCAGTTCTGTGGGGCCCGGCACCGGGGAGCTGTTTTTT | CASSSVGPGTGELFF
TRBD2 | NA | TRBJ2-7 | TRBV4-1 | TGCGCCAGCAGCCAAGCCGGGACTAGCCTCTACGAGCAGTACTTC | CASSQAGTSLYEQYF
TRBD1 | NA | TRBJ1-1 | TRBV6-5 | TGTGCCAGCAGAAGGGACAGGGGGTACACTGAAGCTTTCTTT | CASRRDRGYTEAFF
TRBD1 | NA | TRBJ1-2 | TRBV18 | TGTGCCAGCTCACCAGCGGACAGGGGCCTCGGCTACACCTTC | CASSPADRGLGYTF
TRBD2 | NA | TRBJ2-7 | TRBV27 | TGTGCCAGCAGTCCCCGGGGGGGGCCCTACGAGCAGTACTTC | CASSPRGGPYEQYF
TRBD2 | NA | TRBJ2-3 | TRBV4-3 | TGCGCCAGCAGCCAAGATCGGCTAGCGGGCAGATCAGATACGCAGTATTTT | CASSQDRLAGRSDTQYF
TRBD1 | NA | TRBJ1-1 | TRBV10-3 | TGTGCCATCAGCGCCCGACAGGGTGAAGCTTTCTTT | CAISARQGEAFF
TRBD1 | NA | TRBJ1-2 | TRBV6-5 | TGTGCCAGCAGGTCGGACAGGGTGGCCGGCTACACCTTC | CASRSDRVAGYTF
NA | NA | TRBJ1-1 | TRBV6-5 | TGTGCCAGCTTTACACCGACGGGGAACACTGAAGCTTTCTTT | CASFTPTGNTEAFF
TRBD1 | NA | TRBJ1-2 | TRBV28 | TGTGCCAGCAGCCTGGGACAGAACTATGGCTACACCTTC | CASSLGQNYGYTF
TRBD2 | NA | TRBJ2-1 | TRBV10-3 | TGTGCCATCGGAAGCTCTAGCGGGTGGAATGAGCAGTTCTTC | CAIGSSSGWNEQFF
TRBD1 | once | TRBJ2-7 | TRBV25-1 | TGTGCCAGCAGTGAATGGGACAGATCCTACGAGCAGTACTTC | CASSEWDRSYEQYF
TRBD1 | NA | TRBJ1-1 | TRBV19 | TGTGCCAGTAGTATAGGTCCCAGGGGGACTGAAGCTTTCTTT | CASSIGPRGTEAFF
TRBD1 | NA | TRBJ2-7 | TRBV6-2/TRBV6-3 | TGTGCCAGCAGTTACGGGGACAGGGCTATCTACGAGCAGTACTTC | CASSYGDRAIYEQYF
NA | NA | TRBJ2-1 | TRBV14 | TGTGCCAGCAGCCAGGTAGGGGGTGAGCAGTTCTTC | CASSQVGGEQFF
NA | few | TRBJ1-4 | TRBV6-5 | TGTGCCGTTCTATTCAGGGGCTTCGATGAAAAACTGTTTTTT | CAVLFRGFDEKLFF
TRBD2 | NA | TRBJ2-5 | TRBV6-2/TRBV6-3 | TGTGCCAGCAGTAGCCCGGGGGGGGCACAAGAGACCCAGTACTTC | CASSSPGGAQETQYF